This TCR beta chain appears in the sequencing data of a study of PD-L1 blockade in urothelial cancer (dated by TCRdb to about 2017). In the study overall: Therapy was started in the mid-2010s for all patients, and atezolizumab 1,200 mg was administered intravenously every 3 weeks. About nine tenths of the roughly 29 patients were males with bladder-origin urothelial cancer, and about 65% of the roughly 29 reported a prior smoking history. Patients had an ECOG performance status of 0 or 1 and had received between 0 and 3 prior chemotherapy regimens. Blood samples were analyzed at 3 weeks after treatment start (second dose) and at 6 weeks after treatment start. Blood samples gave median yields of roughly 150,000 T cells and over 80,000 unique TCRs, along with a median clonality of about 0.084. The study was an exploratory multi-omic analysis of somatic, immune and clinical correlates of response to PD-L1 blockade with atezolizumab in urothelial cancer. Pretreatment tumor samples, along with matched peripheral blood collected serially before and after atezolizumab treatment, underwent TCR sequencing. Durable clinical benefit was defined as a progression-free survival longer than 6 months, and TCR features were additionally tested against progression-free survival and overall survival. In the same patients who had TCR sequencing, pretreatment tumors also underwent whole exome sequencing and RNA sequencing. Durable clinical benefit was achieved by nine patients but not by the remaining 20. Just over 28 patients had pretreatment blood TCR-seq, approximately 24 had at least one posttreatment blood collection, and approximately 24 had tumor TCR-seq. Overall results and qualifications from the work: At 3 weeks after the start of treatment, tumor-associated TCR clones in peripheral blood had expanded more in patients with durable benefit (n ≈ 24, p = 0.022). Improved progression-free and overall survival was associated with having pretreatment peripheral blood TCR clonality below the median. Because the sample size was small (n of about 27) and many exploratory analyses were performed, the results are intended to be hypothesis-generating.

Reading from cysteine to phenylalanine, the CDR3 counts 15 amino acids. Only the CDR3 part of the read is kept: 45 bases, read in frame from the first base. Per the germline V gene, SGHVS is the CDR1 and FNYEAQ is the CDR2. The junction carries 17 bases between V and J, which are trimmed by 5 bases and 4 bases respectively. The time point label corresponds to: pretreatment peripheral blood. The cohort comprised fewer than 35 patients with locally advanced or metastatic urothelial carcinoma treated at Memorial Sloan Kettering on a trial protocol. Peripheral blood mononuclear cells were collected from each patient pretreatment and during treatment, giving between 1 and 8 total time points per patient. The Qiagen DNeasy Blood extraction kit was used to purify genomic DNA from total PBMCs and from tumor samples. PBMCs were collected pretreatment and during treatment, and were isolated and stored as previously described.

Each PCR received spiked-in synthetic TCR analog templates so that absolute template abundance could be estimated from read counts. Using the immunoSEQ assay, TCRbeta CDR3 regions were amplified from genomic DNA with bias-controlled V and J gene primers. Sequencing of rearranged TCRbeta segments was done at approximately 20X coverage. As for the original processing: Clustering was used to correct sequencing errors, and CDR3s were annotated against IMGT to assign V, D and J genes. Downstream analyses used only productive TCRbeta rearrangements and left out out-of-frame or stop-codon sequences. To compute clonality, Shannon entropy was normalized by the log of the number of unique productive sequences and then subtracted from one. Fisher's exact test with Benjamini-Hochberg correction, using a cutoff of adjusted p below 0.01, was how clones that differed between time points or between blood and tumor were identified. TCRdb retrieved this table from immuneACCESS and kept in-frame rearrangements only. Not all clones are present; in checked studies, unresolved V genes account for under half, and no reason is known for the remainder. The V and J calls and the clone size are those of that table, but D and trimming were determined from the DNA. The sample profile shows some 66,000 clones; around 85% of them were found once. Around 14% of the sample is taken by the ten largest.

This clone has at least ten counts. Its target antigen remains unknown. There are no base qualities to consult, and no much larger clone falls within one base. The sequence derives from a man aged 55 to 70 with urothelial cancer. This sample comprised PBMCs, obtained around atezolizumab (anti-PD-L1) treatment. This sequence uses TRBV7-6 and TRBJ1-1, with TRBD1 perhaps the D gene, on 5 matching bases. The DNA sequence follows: TGTGCCAGCAGCGAGGTTCAGGGCCTGGGCACTGAAGCTTTCTTT. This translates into CASSEVQGLGTEAFF.